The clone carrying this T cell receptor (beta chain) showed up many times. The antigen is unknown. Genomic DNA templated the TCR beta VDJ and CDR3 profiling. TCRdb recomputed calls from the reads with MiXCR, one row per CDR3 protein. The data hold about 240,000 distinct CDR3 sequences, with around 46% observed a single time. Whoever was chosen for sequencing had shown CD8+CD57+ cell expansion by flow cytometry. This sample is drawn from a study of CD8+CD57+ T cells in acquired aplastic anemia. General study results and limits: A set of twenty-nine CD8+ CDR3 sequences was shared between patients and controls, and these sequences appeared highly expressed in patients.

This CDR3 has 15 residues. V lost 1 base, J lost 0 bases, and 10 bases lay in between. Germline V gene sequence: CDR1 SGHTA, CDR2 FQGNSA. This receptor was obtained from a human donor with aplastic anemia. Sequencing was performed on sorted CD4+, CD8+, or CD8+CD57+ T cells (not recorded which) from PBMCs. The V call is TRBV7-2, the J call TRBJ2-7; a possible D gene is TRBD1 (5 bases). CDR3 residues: CASSLVTGDSYEQYF. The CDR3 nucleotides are TGTGCCAGCAGCTTAGTTACAGGAGACTCCTACGAGCAGTACTTC.